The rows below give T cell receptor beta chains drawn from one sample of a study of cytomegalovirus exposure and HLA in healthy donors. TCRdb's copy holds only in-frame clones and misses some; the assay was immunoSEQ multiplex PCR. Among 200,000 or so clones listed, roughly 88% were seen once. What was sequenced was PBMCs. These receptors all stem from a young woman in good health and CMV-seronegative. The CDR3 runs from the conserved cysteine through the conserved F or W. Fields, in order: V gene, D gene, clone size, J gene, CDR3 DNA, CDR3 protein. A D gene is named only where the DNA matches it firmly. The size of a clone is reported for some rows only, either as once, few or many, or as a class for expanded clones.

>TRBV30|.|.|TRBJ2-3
TGTGCCTGGAGTATAGCGGGCACAGATACGCAGTATTTT
CAWSIAGTDTQYF
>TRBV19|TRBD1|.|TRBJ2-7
TGTGCCAGTAGCAATCCGACAGGGGGCAGCGAGCAGTACTTC
CASSNPTGGSEQYF
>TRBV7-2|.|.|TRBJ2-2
TGTGCCAGCAGCTTAGGTTGGAGGGGCGACACCGGGGAGCTGTTTTTT
CASSLGWRGDTGELFF
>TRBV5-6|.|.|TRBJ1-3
TGTGCCAGCAGCCGCCGTTCGAGGCTCTCTGGAAACACCATATATTTT
CASSRRSRLSGNTIYF
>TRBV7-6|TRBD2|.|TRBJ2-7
TGTGCCAGCAGCCCAACTAGCGGGGATATCTACGAGCAGTACTTC
CASSPTSGDIYEQYF
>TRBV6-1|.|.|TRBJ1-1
TGTGCCAGCAGTAACGCAGGGAACACTGAAGCTTTCTTT
CASSNAGNTEAFF
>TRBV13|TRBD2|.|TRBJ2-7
TGTGCCAGCAGCAATCCTAGCGGGAGCTCCTACGAGCAGTACTTC
CASSNPSGSSYEQYF
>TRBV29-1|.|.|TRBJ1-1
TGCAGCGCGGGGTCGGGCCCGAGGGACACTGAAGCTTTCTTT
CSAGSGPRDTEAFF
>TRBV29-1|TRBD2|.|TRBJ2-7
TGCAGCGTCCTAGCGGGAGGGAGTGAGCAGTACTTC
CSVLAGGSEQYF
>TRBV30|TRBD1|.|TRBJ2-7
TGTGCCTGGAGTGTAGGGCAGGGGGCTGACGAGCAGTACTTC
CAWSVGQGADEQYF
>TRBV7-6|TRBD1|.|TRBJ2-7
TGTGCCAGCAGCTTAGAGATGGGACAGGTCTACGAGCAGTACTTC
CASSLEMGQVYEQYF
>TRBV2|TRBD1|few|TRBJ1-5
TGTGCCACGGGACAGGGGGCGGGAGGCAATCAGCCCCAGCATTTT
CATGQGAGGNQPQHF
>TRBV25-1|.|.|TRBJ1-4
TGTGCCAGCACGGGAAATAGGGAAAAACTGTTTTTT
CASTGNREKLFF
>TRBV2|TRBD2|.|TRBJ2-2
TGTGCCAGCAGTGGTCTAGCGGGTCGAACCGGGGAGCTGTTTTTT
CASSGLAGRTGELFF
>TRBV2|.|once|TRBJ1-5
TGTGCCAGCAGGACCGACTTGGGGGGTCACAATCAGCCCCAGCATTTT
CASRTDLGGHNQPQHF
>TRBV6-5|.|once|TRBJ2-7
TGTGCCAGCAGTTATTCGACAGGCTATTCGAACGAGCAGTACTTC
CASSYSTGYSNEQYF
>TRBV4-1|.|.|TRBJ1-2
TGCGCCAGCAGCCAAGATCGGCAGGCCAACTATGGCTACACCTTC
CASSQDRQANYGYTF
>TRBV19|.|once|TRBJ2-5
TGTGCCAGTAGTACCCAAACGCGCCAAGAGACCCAGTACTTC
CASSTQTRQETQYF
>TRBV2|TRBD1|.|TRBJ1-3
TGTGCCAGAACACTCGGGGACAGCTCAACCTATGGGTCCGGAAACACCATATATTTT
CARTLGDSSTYGSGNTIYF
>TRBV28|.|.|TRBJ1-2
TGTGCCAGCACCTGGAGGGGGGGGCTCTATGGCTACACCTTC
CASTWRGGLYGYTF
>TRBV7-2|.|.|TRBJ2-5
TGTGCCAGCAGCCCCCCCCCGCAGGGAATCGCCCAGTACTTC
CASSPPPQGIAQYF
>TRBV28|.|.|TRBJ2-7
TGTGCCAGCAGTTCCCGGGGATCCTACGAGCAGTACTTC
CASSSRGSYEQYF
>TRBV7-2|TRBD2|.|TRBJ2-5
TGTGCCAGCAGCTTAAGGCCTAGCGGGAGGGAAGAGACCCAGTACTTC
CASSLRPSGREETQYF
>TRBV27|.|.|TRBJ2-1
TGTGCCAGCAGTTTACAACTAGCCTTCAATGAGCAGTTCTTC
CASSLQLAFNEQFF
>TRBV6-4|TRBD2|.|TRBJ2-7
TGTGCCAGCATCGAGGGACTAGCGGGAACCGAGCAGTACTTC
CASIEGLAGTEQYF
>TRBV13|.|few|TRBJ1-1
TGTGCCCAGGGGACCCTCCGGAAGGTTGAAGCTTTCTTT
CAQGTLRKVEAFF
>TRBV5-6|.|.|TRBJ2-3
TGTGCCAGCAGCTTACTCGGGACAGATACGCAGTATTTT
CASSLLGTDTQYF
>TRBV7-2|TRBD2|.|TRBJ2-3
TGTGCCAGCAGCTTATCGGCGGGAGGTTCCCCAGATACGCAGTATTTT
CASSLSAGGSPDTQYF
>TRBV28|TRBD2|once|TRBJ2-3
TGTGCCAGCAGTCCGAATAGTGTACGACAGGGACTAGCAGCGCAGTATTTT
CASSPNSVRQGLAAQYF
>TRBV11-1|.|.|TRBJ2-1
TGTGCCAGCAGCAGGGGGAGTCCCTCCTACAATGAGCAGTTCTTC
CASSRGSPSYNEQFF
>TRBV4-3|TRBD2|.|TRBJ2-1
TGCGCCAGCAGCCAAGCCGACCTCAGTAGCGGGAGACACGATGAGCAGTTCTTC
CASSQADLSSGRHDEQFF
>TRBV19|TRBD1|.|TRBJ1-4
TGTGCCAGTAGACCACCGGGACAGGGTAACGAAAAACTGTTTTTT
CASRPPGQGNEKLFF
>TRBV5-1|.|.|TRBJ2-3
TGCGCCAGCAGCTTGGCAAGCGGAAGCACAGATACGCAGTATTTT
CASSLASGSTDTQYF
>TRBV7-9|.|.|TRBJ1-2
TGTGCCAGCAGCTTAGAGGGGGTGGACTATGGCTACACCTTC
CASSLEGVDYGYTF
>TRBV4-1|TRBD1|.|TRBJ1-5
TGCGCCAGCAGCCAACGTATAGGGCAGGGGGACCAGCCCCAGCATTTT
CASSQRIGQGDQPQHF
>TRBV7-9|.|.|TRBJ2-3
TGTGCCAGCAGCTTAAAGGAGGCGGGGAGCACAGATACGCAGTATTTT
CASSLKEAGSTDTQYF
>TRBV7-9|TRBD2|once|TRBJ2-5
TGTGCCAGCAGCCCACCCAGCCTAGCGGGAGGGCCGGAGACCCAGTACTTC
CASSPPSLAGGPETQYF
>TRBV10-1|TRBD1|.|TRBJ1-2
TGCGCCAGCAGTGAGGGACAGGGGGCGCAAGCGTGGTACACCTTC
CASSEGQGAQAWYTF
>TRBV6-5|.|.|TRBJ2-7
TGTGCCAGCAGTTGGAGAAATGGGTACGAGCAGTACTTC
CASSWRNGYEQYF
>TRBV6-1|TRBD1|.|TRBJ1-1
TGTGCCAGCAGTTCACAGGGGGGGAACACTGAAGCTTTCTTT
CASSSQGGNTEAFF
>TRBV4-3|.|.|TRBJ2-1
TGCGCCAGCAGCCAGAGGGGGGGGCTCTACAATGAGCAGTTCTTC
CASSQRGGLYNEQFF
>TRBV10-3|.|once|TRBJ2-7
TGTGCCATCAGTGAAAAGGACTCGAACTCCTACGAGCAGTACTTC
CAISEKDSNSYEQYF
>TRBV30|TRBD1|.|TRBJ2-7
TGTGCCTGGGGGGGACAGTCCTACGAGCAGTACTTC
CAWGGQSYEQYF
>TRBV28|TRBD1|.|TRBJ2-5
TGTGCCAGCAGCCGGGACAGGGGGGGGTACGAAGAGACCCAGTACTTC
CASSRDRGGYEETQYF
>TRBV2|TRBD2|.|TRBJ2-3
TGTGCCAGCAGAGGACTAGCGGGAGTGACAGATACGCAGTATTTT
CASRGLAGVTDTQYF
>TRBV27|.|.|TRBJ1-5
TGTGCCAGCAGGATAACAGGGAGGGGTCAGCCCCAGCATTTT
CASRITGRGQPQHF
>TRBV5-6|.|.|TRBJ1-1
TGTGCCAGCAGCTCGACGGTGGTTTCTCGAGGTACTGAAGCTTTCTTT
CASSSTVVSRGTEAFF
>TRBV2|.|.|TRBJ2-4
TGTGCCAGCAGTGGCAGGGCTGAATCCAAAAACATTCAGTACTTC
CASSGRAESKNIQYF
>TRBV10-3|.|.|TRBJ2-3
TGTGCCATCAGTGAAGGCGGGCGGATGGCAGATACGCAGTATTTT
CAISEGGRMADTQYF
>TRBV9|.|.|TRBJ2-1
TGTGCCAGCAGCCCTAGTGGAGTGAATGAGCAGTTCTTC
CASSPSGVNEQFF
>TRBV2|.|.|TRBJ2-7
TGTGCCAGCAGAGACCAAACCGGGAGAAGCTCCTACGAGCAGTACTTC
CASRDQTGRSSYEQYF
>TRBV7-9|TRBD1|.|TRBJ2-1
TGTGCCAGCAGCCCACAGGGGGGCAATGAGCAGTTCTTC
CASSPQGGNEQFF
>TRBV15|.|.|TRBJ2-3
TGTGCCACCAGCAGAGATTCAGGGCAGGGCGAGGTAGATACGCAGTATTTT
CATSRDSGQGEVDTQYF
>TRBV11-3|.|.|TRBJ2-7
TGTGCCAGCAGCTTAGATTTAGACTACGAGCAGTACTTC
CASSLDLDYEQYF
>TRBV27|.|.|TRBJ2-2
TGTGCCAGCACCCCCACGAACACCGGGGAGCTGTTTTTT
CASTPTNTGELFF
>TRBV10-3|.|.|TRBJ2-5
TGTGCCATCAGTGAGGGAGGAGAGCTAAGGGAGACCCAGTACTTC
CAISEGGELRETQYF